Listed below are T cell receptor beta chains from one sample, sequenced in a study of T cells after yellow fever vaccination. TCRdb re-called the 5' RACE reads through MiXCR, storing one row per CDR3 protein. The table records 300,000 to 350,000 distinct CDR3 sequences, 4% of them present only once. Specimen: PBMCs, collected 5 days after the yellow fever booster vaccination. The receptors come from a man younger than 35 who received the YFV17D yellow fever vaccine. Each CDR3 is given without its conserved first and last residue. The D gene is left open where the match is weak. Not every row has a clone size; where given, it reads once, few, many or a size class.

CDR3 protein: ASSSSGHTDTQY
clone size: few
D gene: .
J gene: TRBJ2-3
V gene: TRBV7-3

CDR3 protein: ASSSYDRGGYEQY
clone size: few
D gene: TRBD1
J gene: TRBJ2-7
V gene: TRBV5-1

CDR3 protein: ASSLEGLRNSPLH
clone size: .
D gene: .
J gene: TRBJ1-6
V gene: TRBV5-5

CDR3 protein: ASKDPNSYNEQF
clone size: many
D gene: .
J gene: TRBJ2-1
V gene: TRBV7-6

CDR3 protein: ASSFRGVVGDTQY
clone size: few
D gene: .
J gene: TRBJ2-3
V gene: TRBV5-1

CDR3 protein: ASSLVTGENYGYT
clone size: many
D gene: TRBD1
J gene: TRBJ1-2
V gene: TRBV7-2

CDR3 protein: ASSDPGQGLYEQY
clone size: many
D gene: TRBD1
J gene: TRBJ2-7
V gene: TRBV5-6

CDR3 protein: ASSRRDGTYEQY
clone size: many
D gene: .
J gene: TRBJ2-7
V gene: TRBV5-5

CDR3 protein: ASSAGRAGQYSG
clone size: .
D gene: .
J gene: TRBJ2-5
V gene: TRBV2

CDR3 protein: ASSKKGAGGREQF
clone size: many
D gene: TRBD2
J gene: TRBJ2-1
V gene: TRBV11-1

CDR3 protein: ASSMNGVSYEQY
clone size: few
D gene: .
J gene: TRBJ2-7
V gene: TRBV19

CDR3 protein: ASSRSGGLYEQY
clone size: .
D gene: TRBD2
J gene: TRBJ2-7
V gene: TRBV19

CDR3 protein: ASSSTIDRYL
clone size: .
D gene: .
J gene: TRBJ2-1
V gene: TRBV7-2

CDR3 protein: ASSEGREDTQY
clone size: .
D gene: TRBD2
J gene: TRBJ2-3
V gene: TRBV10-2

CDR3 protein: AIGGGVRAF
clone size: many
D gene: .
J gene: TRBJ1-1
V gene: TRBV12-3/TRBV12-4

CDR3 protein: ASSFIRPEAF
clone size: few
D gene: .
J gene: TRBJ1-1
V gene: TRBV7-9

CDR3 protein: ASSQSHTIY
clone size: .
D gene: .
J gene: TRBJ1-3
V gene: TRBV14

CDR3 protein: ASSRRRDTNYGYT
clone size: many
D gene: .
J gene: TRBJ1-2
V gene: TRBV4-3

CDR3 protein: ASKGGNSPLH
clone size: many
D gene: .
J gene: TRBJ1-6
V gene: TRBV6-5

CDR3 protein: ASSLGGYSNQPQH
clone size: many
D gene: .
J gene: TRBJ1-5
V gene: TRBV5-1

CDR3 protein: ATSSNIGGTEAF
clone size: many
D gene: .
J gene: TRBJ1-1
V gene: TRBV15

CDR3 protein: ASSQEDNSYEQY
clone size: .
D gene: .
J gene: TRBJ2-7
V gene: TRBV4-1

CDR3 protein: SVIVLNEQF
clone size: many
D gene: .
J gene: TRBJ2-1
V gene: TRBV29-1

CDR3 protein: ASSTRGGAYTEAF
clone size: .
D gene: .
J gene: TRBJ1-1
V gene: TRBV12-3/TRBV12-4

CDR3 protein: AVSGTAGNEQF
clone size: few
D gene: TRBD2
J gene: TRBJ2-1
V gene: TRBV6-6

CDR3 protein: ASKPGQGQDTQY
clone size: few
D gene: TRBD1
J gene: TRBJ2-3
V gene: TRBV12-3/TRBV12-4

CDR3 protein: ASSSGGAGYT
clone size: few
D gene: TRBD1
J gene: TRBJ1-2
V gene: TRBV6-5

CDR3 protein: ASSPGQGAANEKLF
clone size: .
D gene: TRBD1
J gene: TRBJ1-4
V gene: TRBV7-6

CDR3 protein: ASSDWTGADTQY
clone size: few
D gene: TRBD1
J gene: TRBJ2-3
V gene: TRBV25-1

CDR3 protein: ASSFRQGLNTGELF
clone size: few
D gene: TRBD1
J gene: TRBJ2-2
V gene: TRBV7-2

CDR3 protein: ASSLGQNNQPQH
clone size: few
D gene: .
J gene: TRBJ1-5
V gene: TRBV5-1

CDR3 protein: ASSPLSTNEKLF
clone size: few
D gene: .
J gene: TRBJ1-4
V gene: TRBV27

CDR3 protein: ASRRQGGRANVLT
clone size: many
D gene: TRBD1
J gene: TRBJ2-6
V gene: TRBV6-5

CDR3 protein: AWSSGGGPYEQY
clone size: few
D gene: TRBD2
J gene: TRBJ2-7
V gene: TRBV30

CDR3 protein: AISEPTELATDTQY
clone size: few
D gene: .
J gene: TRBJ2-3
V gene: TRBV10-3

CDR3 protein: ASWNPWTANYGYT
clone size: few
D gene: .
J gene: TRBJ1-2
V gene: TRBV6-2/TRBV6-3

CDR3 protein: ASSPFGGSNGYT
clone size: .
D gene: .
J gene: TRBJ1-2
V gene: TRBV25-1

CDR3 protein: ASSSQGDRGDEQY
clone size: few
D gene: TRBD1
J gene: TRBJ2-7
V gene: TRBV6-5

CDR3 protein: SARGQGRMNTEAF
clone size: few
D gene: TRBD1
J gene: TRBJ1-1
V gene: TRBV20-1